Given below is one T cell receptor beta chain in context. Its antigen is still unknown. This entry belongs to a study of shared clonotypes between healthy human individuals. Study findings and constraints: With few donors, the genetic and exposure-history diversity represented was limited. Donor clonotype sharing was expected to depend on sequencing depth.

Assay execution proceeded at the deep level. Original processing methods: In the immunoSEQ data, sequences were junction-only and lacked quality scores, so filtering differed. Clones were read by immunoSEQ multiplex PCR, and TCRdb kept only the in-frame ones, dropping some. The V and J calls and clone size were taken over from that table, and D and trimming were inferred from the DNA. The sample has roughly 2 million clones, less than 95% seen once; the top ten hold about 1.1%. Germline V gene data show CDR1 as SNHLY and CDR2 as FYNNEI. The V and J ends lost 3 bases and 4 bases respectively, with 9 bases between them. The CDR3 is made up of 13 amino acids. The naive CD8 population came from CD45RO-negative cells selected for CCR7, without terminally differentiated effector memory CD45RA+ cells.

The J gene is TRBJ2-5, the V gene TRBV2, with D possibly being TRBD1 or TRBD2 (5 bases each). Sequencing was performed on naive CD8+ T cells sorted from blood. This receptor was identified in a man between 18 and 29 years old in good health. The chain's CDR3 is CASSERGTETQYF. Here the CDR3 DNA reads TGTGCCAGCAGTGAGAGAGGGACAGAGACCCAGTACTTC.